Listed here is a single T cell receptor (beta chain). What antigen it recognizes has not been identified. Per-base quality was not reported, and no clone a single base away is much larger than it. This sample was taken from a study (dated by TCRdb to 2016 to 2018). Libraries were made using RT-PCR. For sequencing, an Illumina MiSeq was employed. The public reads were run again by TCRdb, first through fastp at Q25 and then through MiXCR, and only productive beta chains were kept. Each entry merges the rows of one CDR3 protein and shows their most common DNA and genes. The sample includes more than 550,000 distinct CDR3 sequences, with approximately 15% observed a single time. The top ten clones comprise 3.6% of the sample. CDR1 and CDR2, per the germline V gene, are SGHNT and YENEEA. At the junction V is shortened by 0 bases and J by 0 bases, with 14 bases in between. Including cysteine and phenylalanine, the CDR3 has 18 amino acids. Solely the CDR3 DNA is kept, with 54 bases framed from the first base.

The sequenced sample was memory CD4+ T cells from blood. The rearranged segments are TRBV11-3 and TRBJ2-2; the D gene assignment is ambiguous. This receptor was identified in a female donor in good health, serving as a healthy control. The CDR3 protein sequence reads: CASSLDVMGIANTGELFF. The nucleotide sequence is given as TGTGCCAGCAGCTTAGATGTTATGGGGATTGCGAACACCGGGGAGCTGTTTTTT.